This T cell receptor beta chain was recorded in a study of shared clonotypes between healthy human individuals. Study summary: Per donor, CD8 memory used one plate, CD8 naive used two, CD4 memory used three and CD4 naive used three. General study findings and limits: The small donor group covered limited genetic and exposure diversity.

Over several immunoSEQ plates, each subset's genomic DNA was distributed in even portions. Clones were read by immunoSEQ multiplex PCR, and TCRdb kept only the in-frame ones, dropping some. Of 600,000 to 750,000 clones detected, less than 95% appear once; the ten largest clones hold about 33%. With respect to this clone: Its antigen is not known.

Germline values: CDR1 LNHNV, CDR2 YYDKDF (reference sequence). The V and J ends lost 5 bases and 3 bases respectively, with 11 bases between them. The CDR3 contains 13 residues. Material for sequencing was memory CD8+ T cells from PBMCs. Subset denoted: CD45RO+ cells pooled with CCR7-negative TemRA cells. The receptor was derived from a man between 18 and 29 years old in good health. Some clones in this sample may be carry-over from other donors' samples. The V gene is TRBV15, the J gene TRBJ2-7, with D maybe TRBD2 (6 bases). CDR3 sequence reads: CATSLGTDYEQYF. Here the CDR3 DNA reads TGTGCCACCAGCTTGGGGACTGACTACGAGCAGTACTTC. Supplemented by reference TRBV15 and TRBJ2-7, the full variable domain reads DAMVIQNPRYQVTQFGKPVTLSCSQTLNHNVMYWYQQKSSQAPKLLFHYYDKDFNNEADTPDNFQSRRPNTSFCFLDIRSPGLGDTAMYLCATSLGTDYEQYFGPGTRLTVT.